Listed here is a single T cell receptor (beta chain). No antigen is known for it. Germline V gives CDR1 SGHRS, CDR2 YFSETQ. The CDR3 runs to 15 residues. The junction had 4 bases not matched to a gene; V was cut back by 4 bases and J by 3 bases. The data were taken from a study of cytomegalovirus exposure and HLA in healthy donors. Points from the study as a whole: A list of 150 to 200 TCR beta chains associated with cytomegalovirus was given. HLA alleles were associated with 15,000 to 20,000 TCR beta sequences in a later analysis at 0.05 false discovery rate.

The PCR ran on 60 Vbeta and 13 Jbeta primers. This table comes from immunoSEQ multiplex PCR, and its TCRdb copy is limited to in-frame clones, with some not included. The table has about 260,000 clones, 84% seen once; the top ten hold 1.5% to 2.5%. The chain is built from TRBV5-1 and TRBJ2-2; 9 bases line up with TRBD2. This clonotype was obtained from a woman in her forties in good health and CMV-seropositive. Sequencing used PBMCs. CDR3 in DNA: TGCGCCAGCAGCGTGACTAGCGGCTACACCGGGGAGCTGTTTTTT. Amino acid sequence: CASSVTSGYTGELFF.